This T cell receptor beta chain emerged from a study of OX40 agonist ivuxolimab in advanced cancers. General observations from the study: Nonresponders, in some cases, also had low normalized T-cell clonal expansion. Specificity for antigen went undetermined in the expanded peripheral T cells. Among the lowest levels of clonal expansion were found in partial responders at 0.1-3.0 mg/kg. At doses 0.1 to 3.0 mg/kg, CD4+ and CD8+ clones expanded.

Produced via immunoSEQ multiplex PCR; TCRdb's table is partial and in-frame only. The sample carries under 100,000 clones, approximately 82% recorded once. The CDR3 has 14 amino acids. Trimming cost V 6 bases and J 4 bases, with 15 bases left between them. Germline-derived CDR1 and CDR2 are SNHLY and FYNNEI. Note on this clone: As yet, its antigen is unknown.

This TCR came from an adult with an advanced solid tumor such as melanoma, head and neck, liver or kidney cancer. The rearrangement links TRBV2 to TRBJ1-2; D is possibly TRBD1 (5 bases). Material: CD4+ or CD8+ T cells sorted from blood, obtained in a trial of the OX40 agonist ivuxolimab. In DNA form, the CDR3 reads TGTGCCAGCAGACAGGAGGAGGGGCCCTATGGCTACACCTTC. The encoded protein is CASRQEEGPYGYTF.